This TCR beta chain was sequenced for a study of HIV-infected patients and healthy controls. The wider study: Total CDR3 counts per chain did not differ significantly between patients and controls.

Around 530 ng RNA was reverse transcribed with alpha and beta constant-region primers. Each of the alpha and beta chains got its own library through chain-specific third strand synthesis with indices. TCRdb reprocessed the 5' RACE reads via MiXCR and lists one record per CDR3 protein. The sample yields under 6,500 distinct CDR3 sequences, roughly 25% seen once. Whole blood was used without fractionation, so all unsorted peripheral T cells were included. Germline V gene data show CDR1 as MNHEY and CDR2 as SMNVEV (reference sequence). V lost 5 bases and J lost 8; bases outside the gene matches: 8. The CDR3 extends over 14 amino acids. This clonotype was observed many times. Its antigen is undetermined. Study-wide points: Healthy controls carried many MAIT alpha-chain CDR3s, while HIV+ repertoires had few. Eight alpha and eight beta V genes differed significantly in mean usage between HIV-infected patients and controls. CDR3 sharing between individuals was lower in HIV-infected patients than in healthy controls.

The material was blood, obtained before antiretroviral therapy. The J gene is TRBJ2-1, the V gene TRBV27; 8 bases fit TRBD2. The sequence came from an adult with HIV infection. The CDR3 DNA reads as TGTGCCAGCAGTCCCGCCGGGGGGGGTGATGAGCAGTTCTTC. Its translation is CASSPAGGGDEQFF.